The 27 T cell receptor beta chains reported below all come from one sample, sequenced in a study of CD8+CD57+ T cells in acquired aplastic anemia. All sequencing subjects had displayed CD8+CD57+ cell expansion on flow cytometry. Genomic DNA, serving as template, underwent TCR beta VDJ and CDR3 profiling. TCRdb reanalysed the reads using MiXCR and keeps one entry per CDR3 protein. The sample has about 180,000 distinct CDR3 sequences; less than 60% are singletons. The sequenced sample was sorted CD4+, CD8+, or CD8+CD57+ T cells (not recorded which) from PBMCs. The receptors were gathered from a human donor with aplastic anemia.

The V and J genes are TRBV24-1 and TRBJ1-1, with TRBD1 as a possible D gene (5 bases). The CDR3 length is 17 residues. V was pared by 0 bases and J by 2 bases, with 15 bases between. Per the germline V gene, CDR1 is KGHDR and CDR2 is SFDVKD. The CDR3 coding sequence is TGTGCCACCAGTGATTTGCGTCAGGGTGTTACCAACACTGAAGCTTTCTTT. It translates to CATSDLRQGVTNTEAFF.

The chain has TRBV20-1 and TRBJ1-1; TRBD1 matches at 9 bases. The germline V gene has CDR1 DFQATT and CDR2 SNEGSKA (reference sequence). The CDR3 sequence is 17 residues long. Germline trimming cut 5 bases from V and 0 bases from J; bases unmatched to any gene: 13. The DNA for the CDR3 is TGCAGTGCTGGATCGGTCCCGGGACAGGGACTGAACACTGAAGCTTTCTTT. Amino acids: CSAGSVPGQGLNTEAFF.

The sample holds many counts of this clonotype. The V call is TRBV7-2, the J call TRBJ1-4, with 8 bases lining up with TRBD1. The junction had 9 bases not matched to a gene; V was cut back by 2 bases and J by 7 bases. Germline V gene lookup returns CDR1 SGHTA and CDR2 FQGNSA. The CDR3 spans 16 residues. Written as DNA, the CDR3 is TGTGCCAGCAGCTTATTTTCCAGGGGGCGTGTTGAAAAACTGTTTTTT. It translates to CASSLFSRGRVEKLFF.

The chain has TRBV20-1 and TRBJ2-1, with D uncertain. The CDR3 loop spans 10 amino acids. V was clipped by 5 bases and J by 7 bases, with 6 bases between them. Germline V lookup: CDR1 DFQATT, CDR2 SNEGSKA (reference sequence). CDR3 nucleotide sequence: TGCAGTGCTGCGCAAAATGAGCAGTTCTTC. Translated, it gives CSAAQNEQFF.

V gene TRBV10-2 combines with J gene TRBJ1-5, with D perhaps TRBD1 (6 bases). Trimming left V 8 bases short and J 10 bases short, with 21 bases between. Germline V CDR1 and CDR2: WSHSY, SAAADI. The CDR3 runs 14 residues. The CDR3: CASGLRGGPSPQHF. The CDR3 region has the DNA TGCGCCAGCGGACTGAGGGGGGGCCCTTCTCCCCAGCATTTT.

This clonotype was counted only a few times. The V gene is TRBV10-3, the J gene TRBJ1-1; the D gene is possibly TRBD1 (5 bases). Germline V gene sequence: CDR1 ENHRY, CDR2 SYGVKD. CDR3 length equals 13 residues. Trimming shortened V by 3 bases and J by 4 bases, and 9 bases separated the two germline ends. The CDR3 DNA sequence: TGTGCCATCAGTGACGGCAGGGTCACTGAAGCTTTCTTT. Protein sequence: CAISDGRVTEAFF.

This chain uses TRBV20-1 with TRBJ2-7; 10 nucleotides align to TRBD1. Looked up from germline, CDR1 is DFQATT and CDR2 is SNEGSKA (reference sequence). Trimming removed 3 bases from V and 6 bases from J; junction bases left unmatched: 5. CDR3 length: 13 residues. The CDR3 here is CSASPGTGAEQYF. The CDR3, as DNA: TGCAGTGCTAGCCCCGGGACAGGGGCCGAGCAGTACTTC.

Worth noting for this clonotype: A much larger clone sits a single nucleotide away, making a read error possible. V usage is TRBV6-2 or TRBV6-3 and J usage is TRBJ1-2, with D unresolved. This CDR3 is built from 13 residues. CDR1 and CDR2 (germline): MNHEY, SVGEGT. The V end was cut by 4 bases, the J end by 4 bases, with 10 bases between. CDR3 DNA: TGTGCCAGCAGTTGTGAGCCCATCTATGGCTACACCTTC. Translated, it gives CASSCEPIYGYTF.

In nucleotides, the CDR3 is TGTGCCAGCAGTCCCGGGACTAGCGGATTCACCTACGAGCAGTACTTC. As protein: CASSPGTSGFTYEQYF. The J gene is TRBJ2-7, the V gene TRBV28; 11 positions match TRBD2. This CDR3 region has 16 residues. Looked up from germline, CDR1 is MDHEN and CDR2 is SYDVKM. V gave up 5 bases and J gave up 2 bases; unmatched junction bases: 8.

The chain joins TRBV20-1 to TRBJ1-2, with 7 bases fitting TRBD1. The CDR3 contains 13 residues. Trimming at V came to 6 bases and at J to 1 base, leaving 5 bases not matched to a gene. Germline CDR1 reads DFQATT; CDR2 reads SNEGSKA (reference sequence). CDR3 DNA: TGCAGTGCACGGGACAGCGTTAACTATGGCTACACCTTC. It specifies CSARDSVNYGYTF.

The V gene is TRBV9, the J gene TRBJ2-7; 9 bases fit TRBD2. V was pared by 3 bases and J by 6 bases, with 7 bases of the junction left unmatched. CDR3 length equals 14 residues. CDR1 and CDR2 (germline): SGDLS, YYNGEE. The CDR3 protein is CASSGLSGSCEQYF. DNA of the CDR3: TGTGCCAGCAGCGGTCTTAGCGGGAGTTGCGAGCAGTACTTC. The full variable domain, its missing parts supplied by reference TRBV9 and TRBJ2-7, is DSGVTQTPKHLITATGQRVTLRCSPRSGDLSVYWYQQSLDQGLQFLIQYYNGEERAKGNILERFSAQQFPDLHSELNLSSLELGDSALYFCASSGLSGSCEQYFGPGTRLTVT.

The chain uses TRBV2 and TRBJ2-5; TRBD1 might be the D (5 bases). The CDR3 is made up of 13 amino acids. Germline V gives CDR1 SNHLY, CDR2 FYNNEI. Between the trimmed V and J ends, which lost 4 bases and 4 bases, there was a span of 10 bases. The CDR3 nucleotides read TGTGCCAGCAGTGGACAGTCTCGAGAGACCCAGTACTTC. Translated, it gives CASSGQSRETQYF.

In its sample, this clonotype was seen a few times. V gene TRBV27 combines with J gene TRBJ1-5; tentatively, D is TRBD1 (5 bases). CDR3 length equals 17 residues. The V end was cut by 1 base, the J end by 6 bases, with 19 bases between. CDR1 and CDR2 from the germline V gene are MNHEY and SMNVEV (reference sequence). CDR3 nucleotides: TGTGCCAGCAGTTTATGGGGTAACGGGGGGACGGGTCAGCCCCAGCATTTT. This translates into CASSLWGNGGTGQPQHF.

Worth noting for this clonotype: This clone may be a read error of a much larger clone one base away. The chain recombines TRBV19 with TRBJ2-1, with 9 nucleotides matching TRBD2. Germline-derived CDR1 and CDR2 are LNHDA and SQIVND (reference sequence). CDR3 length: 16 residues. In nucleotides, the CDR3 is TGTACCAGTAGCCCCGGGGGGGGCGGGAGGGCCAATGAGCAGTTCTTC. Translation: CTSSPGGGGRANEQFF.

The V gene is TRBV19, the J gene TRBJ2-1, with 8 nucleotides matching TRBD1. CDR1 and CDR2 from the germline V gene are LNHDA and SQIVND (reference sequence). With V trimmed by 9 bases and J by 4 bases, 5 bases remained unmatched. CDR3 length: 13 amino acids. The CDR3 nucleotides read TGTGCCAGCACGGACAGGGCTTACAATGAGCAGTTCTTC. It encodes CASTDRAYNEQFF.

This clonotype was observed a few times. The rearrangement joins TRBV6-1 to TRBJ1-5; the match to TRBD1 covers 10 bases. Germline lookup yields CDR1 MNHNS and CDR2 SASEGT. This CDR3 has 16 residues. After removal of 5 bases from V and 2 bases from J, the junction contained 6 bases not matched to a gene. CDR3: CASSLRTGGGNQPQHF. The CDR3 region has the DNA TGTGCCAGCAGTCTACGGACAGGGGGAGGCAATCAGCCCCAGCATTTT.

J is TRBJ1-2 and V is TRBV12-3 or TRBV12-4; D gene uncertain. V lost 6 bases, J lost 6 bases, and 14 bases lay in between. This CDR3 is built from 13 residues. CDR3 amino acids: CASRPDLQNGYTF. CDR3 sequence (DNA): TGTGCCAGCAGACCCGACCTACAGAATGGCTACACCTTC.

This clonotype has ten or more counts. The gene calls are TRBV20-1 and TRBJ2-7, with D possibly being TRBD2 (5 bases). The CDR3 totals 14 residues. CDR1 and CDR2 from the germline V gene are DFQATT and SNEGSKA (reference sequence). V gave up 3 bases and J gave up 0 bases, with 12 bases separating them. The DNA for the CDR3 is TGCAGTGCTAGGAAGATTGGAGGCTCCTACGAGCAGTACTTC. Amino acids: CSARKIGGSYEQYF.

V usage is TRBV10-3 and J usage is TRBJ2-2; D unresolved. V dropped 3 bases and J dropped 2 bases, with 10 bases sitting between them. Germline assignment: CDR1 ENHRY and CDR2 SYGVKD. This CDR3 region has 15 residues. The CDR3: CAISDGLVNTGELFF. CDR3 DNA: TGTGCCATCAGTGATGGGCTAGTTAACACCGGGGAGCTGTTTTTT.

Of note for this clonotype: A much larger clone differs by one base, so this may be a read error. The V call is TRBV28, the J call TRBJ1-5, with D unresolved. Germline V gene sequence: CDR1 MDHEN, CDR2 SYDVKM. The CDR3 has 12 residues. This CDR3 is CASSALSQLQHF. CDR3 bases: TGTGCCAGCAGTGCGTTATCTCAGCTCCAGCATTTT.

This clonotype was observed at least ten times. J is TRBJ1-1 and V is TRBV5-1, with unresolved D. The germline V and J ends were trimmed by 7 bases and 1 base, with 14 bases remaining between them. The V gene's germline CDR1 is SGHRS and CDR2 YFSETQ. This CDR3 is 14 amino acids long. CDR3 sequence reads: CASANSPKNTEAFF. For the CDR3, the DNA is TGCGCCAGCGCCAACAGCCCGAAGAACACTGAAGCTTTCTTT.

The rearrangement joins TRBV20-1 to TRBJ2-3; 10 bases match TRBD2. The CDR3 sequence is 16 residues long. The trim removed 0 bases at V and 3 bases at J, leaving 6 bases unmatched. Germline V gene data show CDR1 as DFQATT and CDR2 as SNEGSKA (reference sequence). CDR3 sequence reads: CSARDPLAGVTDTQYF. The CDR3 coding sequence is TGCAGTGCTAGAGATCCCCTAGCGGGGGTAACAGATACGCAGTATTTT.

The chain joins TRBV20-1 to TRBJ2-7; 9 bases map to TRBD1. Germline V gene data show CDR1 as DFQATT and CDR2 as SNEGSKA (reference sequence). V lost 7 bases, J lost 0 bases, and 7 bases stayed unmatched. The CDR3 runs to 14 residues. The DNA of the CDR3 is TGCAGTGTCCTTGGACAGGGGAGCTCCTACGAGCAGTACGTC. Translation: CSVLGQGSSYEQYV.

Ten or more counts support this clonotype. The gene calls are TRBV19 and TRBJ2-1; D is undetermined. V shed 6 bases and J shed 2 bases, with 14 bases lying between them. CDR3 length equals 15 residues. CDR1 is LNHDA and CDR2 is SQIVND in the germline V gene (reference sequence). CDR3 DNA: TGTGCCAGTAGCCCCGGGCAGCTCCCCTACAATGAGCAGTTCTTC. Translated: CASSPGQLPYNEQFF.

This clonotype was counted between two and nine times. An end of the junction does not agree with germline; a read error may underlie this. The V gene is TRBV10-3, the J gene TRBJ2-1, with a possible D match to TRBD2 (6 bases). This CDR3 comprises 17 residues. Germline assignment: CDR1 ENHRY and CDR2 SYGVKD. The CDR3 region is CASSYSAAGGDYNEQFF. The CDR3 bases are TGTGCCAGCAGTTACTCTGCCGCCGGCGGGGACTACAATGAGCAGTTCTTC.

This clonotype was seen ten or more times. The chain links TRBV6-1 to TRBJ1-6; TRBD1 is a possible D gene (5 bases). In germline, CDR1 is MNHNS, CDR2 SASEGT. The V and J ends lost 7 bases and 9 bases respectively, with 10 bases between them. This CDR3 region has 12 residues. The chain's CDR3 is CASTTTASPLHF. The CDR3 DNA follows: TGTGCCAGCACTACGACAGCTTCACCCCTCCACTTT.

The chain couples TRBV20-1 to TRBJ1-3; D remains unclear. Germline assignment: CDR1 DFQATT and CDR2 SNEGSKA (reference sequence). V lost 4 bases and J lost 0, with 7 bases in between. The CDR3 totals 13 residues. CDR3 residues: CSAKVPSGNTIYF. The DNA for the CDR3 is TGCAGTGCTAAAGTTCCCTCTGGAAACACCATATATTTT.